This T cell receptor (beta chain) was retrieved from a study of CD8 T cells in ankylosing spondylitis. Quantitative 5'-RACE with molecular barcodes generated TCR beta libraries. Using its own MiXCR run on the 5' RACE reads, TCRdb lists one record per CDR3 protein. Altogether more than 600,000 distinct CDR3 sequences are present, 15% to 20% being singletons, with the ten largest covering 15% to 20%. General study points: Seemingly characteristic of ankylosing spondylitis blood was a TCR beta motif consisting of about 8 highly homologous variants. Matched synovial fluid from ankylosing spondylitis patients was reported to be enriched for disease-linked clones. Reports of some motif variants in reactive arthritis synovial fluid and blood predate this one. Disease-linked clones bore a CD8+ phenotype, appearing relatively rarely in peripheral blood.

This clonotype was seen more than once but under ten times. What it binds is not known. V gave up 1 base and J gave up 4 bases; unmatched junction bases: 12. Germline V gene data show CDR1 as MGHDK and CDR2 as SYGVNS. CDR3 length equals 18 residues. This sequence joins TRBV25-1 and TRBJ2-7; 11 bases are shared with TRBD2. Material for sequencing was blood, either unsorted or a sorted T cell fraction (not recorded which). The clonotype originates from a male donor with ankylosing spondylitis. The DNA for the CDR3 is TGTGCCAGCAGTGAATTAAGGGGGACTAGCGGCTACCATTACGAGCAGTACTTC. Translation gives CASSELRGTSGYHYEQYF.